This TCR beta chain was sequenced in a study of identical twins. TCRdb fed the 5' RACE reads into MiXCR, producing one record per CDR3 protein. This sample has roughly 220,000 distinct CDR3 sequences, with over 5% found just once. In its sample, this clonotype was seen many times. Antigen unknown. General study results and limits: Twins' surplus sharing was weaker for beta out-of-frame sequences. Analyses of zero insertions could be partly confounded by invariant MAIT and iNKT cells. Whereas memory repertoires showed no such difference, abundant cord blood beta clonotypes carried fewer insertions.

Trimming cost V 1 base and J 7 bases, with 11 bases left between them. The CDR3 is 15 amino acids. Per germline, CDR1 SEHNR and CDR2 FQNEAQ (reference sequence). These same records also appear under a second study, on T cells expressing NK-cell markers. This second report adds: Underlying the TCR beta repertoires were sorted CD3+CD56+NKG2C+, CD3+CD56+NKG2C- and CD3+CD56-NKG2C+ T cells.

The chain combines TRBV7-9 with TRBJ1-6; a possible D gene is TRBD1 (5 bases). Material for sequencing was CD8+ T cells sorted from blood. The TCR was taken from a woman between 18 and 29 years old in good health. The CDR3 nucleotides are TGTGCCAGCAGCTTAGAGGGACGGTCGAATTCACCCCTCCACTTT. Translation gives CASSLEGRSNSPLHF. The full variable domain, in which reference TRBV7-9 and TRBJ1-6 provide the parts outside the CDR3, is DTGVSQNPRHKITKRGQNVTFRCDPISEHNRLYWYRQTLGQGPEFLTYFQNEAQLEKSRLLSDRFSAERPKGSFSTLEIQRTEQGDSAMYLCASSLEGRSNSPLHFGNGTRLTVT.